This T cell receptor (beta chain) was sequenced during a study of cytomegalovirus exposure and HLA in healthy donors. Study in general: Unique TCRs numbering some 77 million, obtained from HLA-typed donors, made up an early data release. The study's findings and limits: Among the CMV-associated chains, three were confirmed in vitro as specific for CMV antigens. Prior analysis indicated that the majority of TCR beta V segments exhibited productivity approximately 87% or approximately 30% of the time.

PCR primers comprised 60 Vbeta and 13 Jbeta primers. Repertoires were generated with immunoSEQ multiplex PCR, while TCRdb's copy carries only in-frame clones and drops some. The profile shows around 230,000 clones, 82% of them singletons. In its sample, this clone was seen a few times. Its specificity is unknown. Material for sequencing was PBMCs. The TCR was taken from a man in his forties or fifties in good health and CMV-seropositive.

The CDR3 region is CASSTYGQGIYEQYF. The CDR3, as DNA: TGTGCCAGTAGTACCTATGGGCAGGGGATCTACGAGCAGTACTTC. The rearrangement links TRBV19 to TRBJ2-7, with D possibly TRBD1 on 6 matching bases. The CDR3 totals 15 residues. V lost 4 bases, J lost 3 bases, and 16 bases lay in between. The germline CDR1 and CDR2 sequences are LNHDA and SQIVND (reference sequence).